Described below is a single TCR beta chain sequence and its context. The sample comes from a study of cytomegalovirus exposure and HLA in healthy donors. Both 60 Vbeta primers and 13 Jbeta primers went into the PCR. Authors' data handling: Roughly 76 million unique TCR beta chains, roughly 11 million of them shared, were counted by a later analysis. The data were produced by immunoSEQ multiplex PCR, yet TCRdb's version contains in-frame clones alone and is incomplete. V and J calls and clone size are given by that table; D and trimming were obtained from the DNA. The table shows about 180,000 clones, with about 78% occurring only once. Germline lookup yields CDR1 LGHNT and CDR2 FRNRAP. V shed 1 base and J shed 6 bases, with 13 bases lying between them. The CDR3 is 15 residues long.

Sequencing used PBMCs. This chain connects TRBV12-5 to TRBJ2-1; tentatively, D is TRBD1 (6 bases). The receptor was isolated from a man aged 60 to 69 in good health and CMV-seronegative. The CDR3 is CASGLGVVGANEQFF. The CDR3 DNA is TGTGCTAGTGGTTTGGGAGTAGTGGGGGCCAATGAGCAGTTCTTC. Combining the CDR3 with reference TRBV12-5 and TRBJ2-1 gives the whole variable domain DARVTQTPRHKVTEMGQEVTMRCQPILGHNTVFWYRQTMMQGLELLAYFRNRAPLDDSGMPKDRFSAEMPDATLATLKIQPSEPRDSAVYFCASGLGVVGANEQFFGPGTRLTVL.